This T cell receptor beta chain was recovered during a study of cytomegalovirus exposure and HLA in healthy donors. PCR employed 60 Vbeta and 13 Jbeta primers. The data were produced by immunoSEQ multiplex PCR, yet TCRdb's version contains in-frame clones alone and is incomplete. The sample contains fewer than 65,000 clones, 70% to 85% of which appear only once. Healthy bone marrow donors made up the cohort. Germline trimming cut 5 bases from V and 7 bases from J; bases unmatched to any gene: 12. CDR1 SGHRS and CDR2 YFSETQ come from the germline V gene. This CDR3 region has 16 residues. The specimen sequenced was PBMCs. The rearrangement joins TRBV5-1 to TRBJ2-1; TRBD2 agrees at 10 bases. This sequence was found in a woman aged 40 to 55 in good health and CMV-seropositive. The CDR3 nucleotides read TGCGCCAGCAGATCCCTCAGCGGGGGGGCCGGTAATGAGCAGTTCTTC. Translated, it gives CASRSLSGGAGNEQFF.